This T cell receptor beta chain appears in the sequencing data of a study of blood T cell repertoires in COVID-19. Overall study: T cells, B-cell-depleted T cells, or PBMCs supplied cDNA or gDNA.

Clinical history reported by participants formed the basis on which cohorts were assigned. Those designated as exposed participants met a COVID-19 case within 2 weeks before study entry. In the source study's methods: Estimation of nucleated cell counts relied on the amplification of reference gene primers. Clones were sequenced by immunoSEQ multiplex PCR, and TCRdb holds only the in-frame ones, with some missing. That table gives V, J and clone size, and the DNA gave D and trimming. The sample has 350,000 to 450,000 clones, around nine tenths seen once; the top ten hold about 1.5%. The germline V gene encodes CDR1 SGHTA and CDR2 FQGNSA. With 6 bases clipped from V and 1 base from J, the junction kept 4 bases outside the gene matches. The CDR3 has 14 amino acids. Points on this clone: Distinct nucleotide sequences in the sample also encode this CDR3.

The sample taken for sequencing was PBMCs or T cells enriched from blood (not recorded which). J is TRBJ2-5 and V is TRBV7-2; the match to TRBD2 covers 8 bases. The sequence was collected from a young woman who had been exposed to COVID-19. CDR3 protein: CASSFGGAQETQYF. In DNA, the CDR3 is TGTGCCAGCAGTTTCGGGGGGGCCCAAGAGACCCAGTACTTC.